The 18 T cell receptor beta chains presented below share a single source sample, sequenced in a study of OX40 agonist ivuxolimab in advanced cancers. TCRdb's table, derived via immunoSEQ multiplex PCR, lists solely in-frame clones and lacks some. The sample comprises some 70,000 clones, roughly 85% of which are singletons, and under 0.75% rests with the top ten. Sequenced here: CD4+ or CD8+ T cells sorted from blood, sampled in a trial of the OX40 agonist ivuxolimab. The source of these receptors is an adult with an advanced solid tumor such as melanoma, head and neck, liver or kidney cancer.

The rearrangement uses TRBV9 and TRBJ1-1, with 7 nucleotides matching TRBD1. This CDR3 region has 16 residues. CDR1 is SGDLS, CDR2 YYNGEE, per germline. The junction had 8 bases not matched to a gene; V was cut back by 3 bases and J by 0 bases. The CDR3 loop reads CASSAWDRQMNTEAFF. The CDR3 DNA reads TGTGCCAGCAGCGCCTGGGACAGACAAATGAACACTGAAGCTTTCTTT. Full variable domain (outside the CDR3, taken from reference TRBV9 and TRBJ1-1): DSGVTQTPKHLITATGQRVTLRCSPRSGDLSVYWYQQSLDQGLQFLIQYYNGEERAKGNILERFSAQQFPDLHSELNLSSLELGDSALYFCASSAWDRQMNTEAFFGQGTRLTVV.

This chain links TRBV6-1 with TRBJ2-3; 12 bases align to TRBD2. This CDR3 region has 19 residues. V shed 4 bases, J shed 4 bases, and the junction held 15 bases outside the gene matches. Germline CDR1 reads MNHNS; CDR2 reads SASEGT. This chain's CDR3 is CASSGYPSSSGGAADTQYF. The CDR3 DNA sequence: TGTGCCAGCAGTGGCTACCCTTCCTCTAGCGGGGGGGCGGCAGATACGCAGTATTTT.

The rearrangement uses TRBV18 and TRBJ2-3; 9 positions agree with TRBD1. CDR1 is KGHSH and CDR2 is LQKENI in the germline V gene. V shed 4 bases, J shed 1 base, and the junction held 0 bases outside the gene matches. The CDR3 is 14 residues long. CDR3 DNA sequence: TGTGCCAGCTCACGGACAGGGGGCACAGATACGCAGTATTTT. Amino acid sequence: CASSRTGGTDTQYF.

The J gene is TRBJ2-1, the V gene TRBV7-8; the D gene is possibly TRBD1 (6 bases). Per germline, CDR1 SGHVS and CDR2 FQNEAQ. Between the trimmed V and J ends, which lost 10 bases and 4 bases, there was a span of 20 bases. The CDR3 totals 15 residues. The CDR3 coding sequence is TGTGCCATCGAGGGTGCGACAGGAAGATACAATGAGCAGTTCTTC. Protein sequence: CAIEGATGRYNEQFF.

For the CDR3, the DNA is TGCGCCAGCAGCTTGGGATGGGGGCGGACCTACGAGCAGTACTTC. Translating gives CASSLGWGRTYEQYF. The genes are TRBV5-1 and TRBJ2-7; tentative D call: TRBD1 (6 bases). The CDR3 is 15 residues long. V was clipped by 0 bases and J by 2 bases, with 12 bases between them. The germline V gene encodes CDR1 SGHRS and CDR2 YFSETQ.

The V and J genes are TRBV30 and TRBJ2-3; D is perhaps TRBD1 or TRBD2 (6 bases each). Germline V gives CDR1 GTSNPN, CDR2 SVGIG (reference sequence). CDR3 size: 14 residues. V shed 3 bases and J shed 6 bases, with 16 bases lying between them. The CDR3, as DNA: TGTGCCTGGAGGGAGGGGGGCCTGTCGGATACGCAGTATTTT. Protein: CAWREGGLSDTQYF.

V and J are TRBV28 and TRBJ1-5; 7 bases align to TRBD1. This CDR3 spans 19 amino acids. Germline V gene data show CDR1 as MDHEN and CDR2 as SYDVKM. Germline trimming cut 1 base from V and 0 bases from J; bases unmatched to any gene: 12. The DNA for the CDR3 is TGTGCCAGCAGTTTATCCCTGGGACAGCTATCCTATAGCAATCAGCCCCAGCATTTT. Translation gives CASSLSLGQLSYSNQPQHF.

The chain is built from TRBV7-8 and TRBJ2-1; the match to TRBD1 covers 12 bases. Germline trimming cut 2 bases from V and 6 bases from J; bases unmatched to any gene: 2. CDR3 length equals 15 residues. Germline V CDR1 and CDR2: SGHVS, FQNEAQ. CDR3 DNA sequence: TGTGCCAGCAGCTTATGGGACAGGGGGCTCAATGAGCAGTTCTTC. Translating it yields CASSLWDRGLNEQFF. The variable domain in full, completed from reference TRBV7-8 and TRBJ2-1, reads GAGVSQSPRYKVAKRGQDVALRCDPISGHVSLFWYQQALGQGPEFLTYFQNEAQLDKSGLPSDRFFAERPEGSVSTLKIQRTQQEDSAVYLCASSLWDRGLNEQFFGPGTRLTVL.

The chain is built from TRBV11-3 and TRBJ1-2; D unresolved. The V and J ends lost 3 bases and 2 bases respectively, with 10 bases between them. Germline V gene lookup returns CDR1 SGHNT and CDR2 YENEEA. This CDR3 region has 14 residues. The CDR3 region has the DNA TGTGCCAGCAGCTTTTCTCCGGGAAACTATGGCTACACCTTC. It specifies CASSFSPGNYGYTF.

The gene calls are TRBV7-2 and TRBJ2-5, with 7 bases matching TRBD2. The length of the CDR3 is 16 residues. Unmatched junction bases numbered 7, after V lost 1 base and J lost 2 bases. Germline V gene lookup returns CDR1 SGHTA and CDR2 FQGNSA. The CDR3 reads CASSLGRGTFQETQYF. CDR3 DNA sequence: TGTGCCAGCAGCTTAGGGCGGGGGACCTTTCAAGAGACCCAGTACTTC.

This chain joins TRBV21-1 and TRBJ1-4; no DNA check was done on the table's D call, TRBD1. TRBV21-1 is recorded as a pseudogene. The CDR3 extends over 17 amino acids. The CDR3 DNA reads TGTGCCAGCAGCAAAGCTCAGGTAAGTGCAACTAATGAAAAACTGTTTTTT. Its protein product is CASSKAQVSATNEKLFF.

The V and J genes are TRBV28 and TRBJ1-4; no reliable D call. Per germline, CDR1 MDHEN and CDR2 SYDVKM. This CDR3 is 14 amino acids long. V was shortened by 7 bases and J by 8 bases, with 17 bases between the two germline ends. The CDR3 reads CASTGLETPEKLFF. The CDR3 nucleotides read TGTGCCAGCACGGGGTTGGAGACCCCGGAAAAACTGTTTTTT.

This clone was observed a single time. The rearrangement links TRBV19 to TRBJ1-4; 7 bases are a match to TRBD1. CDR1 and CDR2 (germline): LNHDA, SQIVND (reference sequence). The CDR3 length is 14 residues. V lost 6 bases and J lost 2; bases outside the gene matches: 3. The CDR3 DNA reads TGTGCCAGTAGCAGGGGGGTTACTAATGAAAAACTGTTTTTT. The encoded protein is CASSRGVTNEKLFF.

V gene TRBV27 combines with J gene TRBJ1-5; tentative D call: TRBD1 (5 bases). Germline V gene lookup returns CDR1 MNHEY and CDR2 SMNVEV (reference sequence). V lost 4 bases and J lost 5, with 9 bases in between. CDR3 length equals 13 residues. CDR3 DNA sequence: TGTGCCAGCAGTTGGAGGGGTGATCAGCCCCAGCATTTT. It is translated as CASSWRGDQPQHF.

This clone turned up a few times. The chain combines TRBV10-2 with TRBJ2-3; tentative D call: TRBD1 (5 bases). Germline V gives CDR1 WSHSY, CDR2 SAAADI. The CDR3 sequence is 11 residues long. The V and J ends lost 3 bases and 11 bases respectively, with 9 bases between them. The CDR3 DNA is TGCGCCAGCAGTGAAGTAACAGGGCAGTATTTT. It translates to CASSEVTGQYF.

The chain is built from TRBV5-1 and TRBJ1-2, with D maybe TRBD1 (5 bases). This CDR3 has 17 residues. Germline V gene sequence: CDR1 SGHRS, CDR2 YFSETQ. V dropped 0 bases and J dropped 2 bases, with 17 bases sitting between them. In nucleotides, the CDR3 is TGCGCCAGCAGCTTGGCCCCAGGGACGGAGAAGAACTATGGCTACACCTTC. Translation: CASSLAPGTEKNYGYTF.

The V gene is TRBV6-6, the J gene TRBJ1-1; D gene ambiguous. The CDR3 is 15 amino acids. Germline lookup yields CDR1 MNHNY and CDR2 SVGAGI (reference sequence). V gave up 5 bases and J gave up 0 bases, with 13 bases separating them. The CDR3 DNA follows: TGTGCCAGCAGTCCTGGTTCCCTCGTGAACACTGAAGCTTTCTTT. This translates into CASSPGSLVNTEAFF.

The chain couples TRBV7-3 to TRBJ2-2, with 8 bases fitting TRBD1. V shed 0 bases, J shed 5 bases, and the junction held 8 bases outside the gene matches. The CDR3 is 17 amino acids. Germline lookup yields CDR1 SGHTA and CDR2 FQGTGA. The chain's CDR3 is CASSLTLAGGRTGELFF. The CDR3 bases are TGTGCCAGCAGCTTAACGCTGGCAGGGGGCAGGACCGGGGAGCTGTTTTTT.